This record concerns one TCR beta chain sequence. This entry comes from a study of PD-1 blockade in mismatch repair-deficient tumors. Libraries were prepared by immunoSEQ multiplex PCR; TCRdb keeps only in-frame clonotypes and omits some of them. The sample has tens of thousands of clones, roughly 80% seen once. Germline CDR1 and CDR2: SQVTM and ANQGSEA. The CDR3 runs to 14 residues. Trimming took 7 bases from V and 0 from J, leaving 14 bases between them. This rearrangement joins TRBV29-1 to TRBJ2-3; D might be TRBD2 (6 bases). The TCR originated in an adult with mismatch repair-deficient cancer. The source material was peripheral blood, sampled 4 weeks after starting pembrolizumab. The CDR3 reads CSASGSTSTDTQYF. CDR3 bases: TGCAGCGCTTCCGGGAGCACTAGCACAGATACGCAGTATTTT.